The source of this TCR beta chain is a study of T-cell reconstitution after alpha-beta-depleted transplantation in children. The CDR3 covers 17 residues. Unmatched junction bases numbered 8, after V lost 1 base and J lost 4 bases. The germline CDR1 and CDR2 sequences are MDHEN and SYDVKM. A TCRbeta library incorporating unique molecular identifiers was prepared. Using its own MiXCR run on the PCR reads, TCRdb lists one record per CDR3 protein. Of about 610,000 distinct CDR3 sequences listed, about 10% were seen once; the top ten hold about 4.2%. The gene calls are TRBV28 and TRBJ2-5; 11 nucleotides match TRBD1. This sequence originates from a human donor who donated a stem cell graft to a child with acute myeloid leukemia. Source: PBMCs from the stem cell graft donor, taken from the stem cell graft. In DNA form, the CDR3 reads TGTGCCAGCAGTTTATCGACCCTGGACAGGGGGCGAGAGACCCAGTACTTC. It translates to CASSLSTLDRGRETQYF.